This T cell receptor (beta chain) was sequenced in a study of T cell changes during pregnancy in multiple sclerosis. Method: immunoSEQ multiplex PCR; TCRdb's copy keeps in-frame clones and lacks some. The sample lists approximately 70,000 clones; about 90% were seen once. Germline V gene data show CDR1 as SEHNR and CDR2 as FQNEAQ (reference sequence). V lost 5 bases, J lost 1 base, and 11 bases lay in between. The CDR3 covers 14 residues. This sequence was found in a female donor in good health, enrolled as a control in a pregnancy study. V gene TRBV7-9 combines with J gene TRBJ2-5; the D is unclear. The starting material was peripheral blood, obtained in the first trimester of pregnancy. The CDR3 DNA reads as TGTGCCAGCAGCCCCGACTCCCTCCAAGAGACCCAGTACTTC. It specifies CASSPDSLQETQYF. Based on the CDR3 plus reference TRBV7-9 and TRBJ2-5, the full variable domain is DTGVSQNPRHKITKRGQNVTFRCDPISEHNRLYWYRQTLGQGPEFLTYFQNEAQLEKSRLLSDRFSAERPKGSFSTLEIQRTEQGDSAMYLCASSPDSLQETQYFGPGTRLLVL.